Listed below are T cell receptor beta chains from one sample, sequenced in a study of cytomegalovirus exposure and HLA in healthy donors. The table came from immunoSEQ multiplex PCR; TCRdb's copy has only in-frame clones and leaves some out. Found here are about 150,000 clones, approximately 78% of them singletons; the top ten hold 2.5% to 3.5%. Sequenced material: PBMCs. These receptors all stem from a middle-aged woman in good health and CMV-seronegative. CDR3s include the opening cysteine and the closing phenylalanine or tryptophan. D genes are given only for firm matches. Rows give clone size only sometimes, using once, few, many, or a class for an expanded clone.

d_call j_call v_call clone_size cdr3_nt cdr3_aa
- TRBJ2-1 TRBV20-1 - TGCAGTGCTAAGGGGAATGAGCAGTTCTTC CSAKGNEQFF
TRBD1 TRBJ1-1 TRBV2 - TGTGCCAGCATCAGAGGGACAGCAAACACTGAAGCTTTCTTT CASIRGTANTEAFF
- TRBJ2-7 TRBV6-1 once TGTGCCAGCAGTGAAAAGAGCTACGAGCAGTACTTC CASSEKSYEQYF
- TRBJ2-3 TRBV5-1 - TGCGCCAGCAGCTTGGGGACAACGACAGATACGCAGTATTTT CASSLGTTTDTQYF
TRBD2 TRBJ2-5 TRBV11-2 - TGTGCCAGCAGCTTAGTCGGGGGGGCCCAAGAGACCCAGTACTTC CASSLVGGAQETQYF
TRBD2 TRBJ2-7 TRBV18 - TGTGCCAGCTCACCTAACGGGGGGAGGGAGCAGTACTTC CASSPNGGREQYF
- TRBJ1-2 TRBV2 - TGTGCCAGCACGGATGTGGGAGGGAACTATGGCTACACCTTC CASTDVGGNYGYTF
TRBD1 TRBJ2-1 TRBV6-5 once TGTGCCAGCAGTAAGGACAGGGTGGCCTACAATGAGCAGTTCTTC CASSKDRVAYNEQFF
TRBD2 TRBJ2-5 TRBV18 few TGTGCCAGCTCACAACAGCGGGGGGTTGTTGAGACCCAGTACTTC CASSQQRGVVETQYF
TRBD1 TRBJ1-1 TRBV19 once TGTGCCAGTAGTCGAGGACAGGGGGCCAGACAGGGTGAAGCTTTCTTT CASSRGQGARQGEAFF
- TRBJ1-4 TRBV6-1 - TGTGCCAGCAGTGTACAGGGAATACTTGAAAAACTGTTTTTT CASSVQGILEKLFF
- TRBJ1-5 TRBV4-1 - TGCGCCAGCAGCCAAGAGGGAGATCAGCCCCAGCATTTT CASSQEGDQPQHF
- TRBJ2-2 TRBV5-1 - TGCGCCAGCAGACAGGCCCCAACTATCAACACCGGGGAGCTGTTTTTT CASRQAPTINTGELFF